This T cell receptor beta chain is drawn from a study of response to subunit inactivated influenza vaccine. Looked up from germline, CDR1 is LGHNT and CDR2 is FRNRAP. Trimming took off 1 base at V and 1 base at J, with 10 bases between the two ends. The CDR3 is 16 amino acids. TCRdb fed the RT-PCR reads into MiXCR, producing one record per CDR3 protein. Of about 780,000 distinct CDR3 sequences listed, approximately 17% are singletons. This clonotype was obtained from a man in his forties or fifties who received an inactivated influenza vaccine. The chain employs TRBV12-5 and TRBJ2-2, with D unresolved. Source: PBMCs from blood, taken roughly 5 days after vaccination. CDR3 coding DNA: TGTGCTAGTGGTTTGGCGCGATCTAGGAACACCGGGGAGCTGTTTTTT. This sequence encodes CASGLARSRNTGELFF.